The 19 T cell receptor beta chains below come from one sample, sequenced in a study of regulatory T cells in long-lasting Graves disease. Noted time point: newly diagnosed GD, antithyroid drugs for less than 3 months. Extracted RNA from PBMCs served as the source of the TCR library. TCR beta libraries were built with iRepertoire HTBI primers and Arm-PCR of CDR3 regions. TCRdb independently ran MiXCR on the multiplex PCR reads; one entry per CDR3 protein. This sample has roughly 500,000 distinct CDR3 sequences, with approximately 13% found just once. These same records also appear under a second study, on T cells in Graves' hyperthyroidism and ophthalmopathy.

Material: peripheral blood mononuclear cells (PBMCs), obtained at new diagnosis, from a patient treated with antithyroid drugs. The receptor set was obtained from a man in his thirties or forties with Graves disease.

This clonotype appeared many times. The V and J genes are TRBV7-9 and TRBJ2-5; 7 positions agree with TRBD2. J was trimmed by 4 bases and V by 1 base; bases with no gene match: 6. The CDR3 contains 15 residues. In germline, CDR1 is SEHNR, CDR2 FQNEAQ (reference sequence). CDR3 loop: CASSLEAGDPETQYF. Written as DNA, the CDR3 is TGTGCCAGCAGCTTAGAGGCGGGAGACCCAGAGACCCAGTACTTC.

The genes are TRBV4-1 and TRBJ1-2, with D unresolved. Trimming took 2 bases from V and 8 from J, leaving 9 bases between them. Germline CDR1 MGHRA, CDR2 YSYEKL. CDR3 length: 12 residues. The CDR3 here is CASSQTGPGYTF. The CDR3 DNA reads as TGCGCCAGCAGCCAAACCGGGCCGGGCTACACCTTC.

This rearrangement joins TRBV9 to TRBJ2-3, with 14 bases fitting TRBD2. Germline CDR1 is SGDLS and CDR2 is YYNGEE. J gave up 5 bases and V 0 bases, and 11 bases lay outside the gene matches. The CDR3 runs 19 residues. The CDR3 spells CASSVGGRTSGRREDTQYF. As DNA, the CDR3 is TGTGCCAGCAGCGTAGGTGGCAGGACTAGCGGGAGGCGGGAAGATACGCAGTATTTT.

This clonotype was seen repeatedly, ten times or more. The chain joins TRBV5-1 to TRBJ2-4, with D unresolved. V was pared by 2 bases and J by 1 base, with 7 bases between. The CDR3 has 14 residues. Germline values: CDR1 SGHRS, CDR2 YFSETQ. CDR3 coding DNA: TGCGCCAGCAGCTTTACATACGCCAAAAACATTCAGTACTTC. This translates into CASSFTYAKNIQYF.

At least ten counts were recorded for this clonotype. This rearrangement joins TRBV19 to TRBJ2-1, with TRBD2 matching over 14 bases. V lost 9 bases and J lost 7; bases outside the gene matches: 8. The CDR3 length is 15 residues. Germline V gene lookup returns CDR1 LNHDA and CDR2 SQIVND (reference sequence). CDR3: CASSSGLAGVNEQFF. CDR3 nucleotides: TGTGCCAGCAGCTCGGGACTAGCGGGAGTTAATGAGCAGTTCTTC.

This clonotype showed up just a few times. This chain uses TRBV18 with TRBJ2-6, with D unclear. The CDR3 is 15 amino acids. Trimming pared 3 bases from V and 0 bases from J, leaving 6 bases between. Germline V gives CDR1 KGHSH, CDR2 LQKENI. CDR3 sequence: CASSPVASGANVLTF. The CDR3 nucleotides are TGTGCCAGCTCACCGGTAGCCTCTGGGGCCAACGTCCTGACTTTC.

This clonotype was seen many times. V usage is TRBV24-1 and J usage is TRBJ2-1, with D unresolved. Trimming cost V 5 bases and J 4 bases, with 11 bases left between them. Germline-derived CDR1 and CDR2 are KGHDR and SFDVKD. The CDR3 is 14 residues long. CDR3 in amino acids: CATSGGWDYNEQFF. For the CDR3, the DNA is TGTGCCACCAGTGGCGGATGGGATTACAATGAGCAGTTCTTC.

This clonotype was detected many times. This chain links TRBV20-1 with TRBJ2-1, with 7 positions matching TRBD2. Germline V gene sequence: CDR1 DFQATT, CDR2 SNEGSKA (reference sequence). After removal of 4 bases from V and 6 bases from J, the junction contained 9 bases not matched to a gene. The CDR3 covers 14 residues. CDR3 sequence reads: CSATEGGPSNEQFF. For the CDR3, the DNA is TGCAGTGCTACGGAGGGAGGGCCCTCCAATGAGCAGTTCTTC.

Details on this clonotype: A read error may explain this, as a much larger clone is one base away. The rearrangement links TRBV29-1 to TRBJ2-1, with D maybe TRBD2 (9 bases). V was pared by 5 bases and J by 10 bases, with 33 bases between. The germline V gene encodes CDR1 SQVTM and CDR2 ANQGSEA. This CDR3 region has 18 residues. The CDR3 reads CSVPGQATTLAGTYEQFF. The CDR3 region has the DNA TGCAGCGTTCCGGGACAGGCGACAACCCTAGCGGGGACCTACGAGCAGTTCTTC.

This clonotype was detected ten times or more. The CDR3 reads CASSLSGRGPYTQYF. In DNA, the CDR3 is TGTGCCAGCAGCCTCAGCGGGAGAGGCCCATATACGCAGTATTTT. The chain is built from TRBV7-2 and TRBJ2-3; 8 nucleotides agree with TRBD2. The CDR3 extends over 15 amino acids. The J segment lost 7 bases and the V segment lost 5 bases, leaving 11 bases of the junction unmatched. The V gene's germline CDR1 is SGHTA and CDR2 FQGNSA.

The sample holds a few counts of this clonotype. The chain employs TRBV7-9 and TRBJ2-3; D is uncertain. The CDR3 spans 14 residues. Germline V gene data show CDR1 as SEHNR and CDR2 as FQNEAQ (reference sequence). The V end lost 1 base, the J end lost 3 bases, and 8 bases lay between the germline ends. CDR3 DNA sequence: TGTGCCAGCAGCTTAGGTAGTGAAACAGATACGCAGTATTTT. It yields the protein CASSLGSETDTQYF.

In its sample, this clonotype was seen a few times. A much larger clone sits a single nucleotide away, making a read error possible. The chain links TRBV27 to TRBJ2-5; D call uncertain. From germline, CDR1 is MNHEY and CDR2 SMNVEV (reference sequence). V gave up 4 bases and J gave up 2 bases, with 8 bases separating them. The length of the CDR3 is 13 residues. The CDR3 region has the DNA TGTGCCAGCAGTTGGGCAGAGCAAGAGACCCAGTACTTC. Encoded protein: CASSWAEQETQYF.

This clonotype showed up just a few times. The J gene is TRBJ1-5, the V gene TRBV20-1; 7 positions agree with TRBD1. Germline trimming cut 7 bases from V and 6 bases from J; bases unmatched to any gene: 6. In germline, CDR1 is DFQATT, CDR2 SNEGSKA (reference sequence). CDR3 length: 12 residues. CDR3 in DNA: TGCAGTGTGGGACAGTTGGGTCAGCCCCAGCATTTT. Its protein product is CSVGQLGQPQHF.

This clonotype was seen at least ten times. The rearrangement joins TRBV7-8 to TRBJ1-5, with D possibly matching TRBD1 (5 bases). This CDR3 is 15 amino acids long. Trimming left V 5 bases short and J 8 bases short, with 19 bases between. CDR1 and CDR2 (germline): SGHVS, FQNEAQ. CDR3 amino acids: CASSRAGSLGEPQHF. The CDR3 DNA is TGTGCCAGCAGCCGCGCCGGCAGCCTAGGGGAGCCCCAGCATTTT.

This clonotype has at least ten counts. The chain links TRBV5-1 to TRBJ2-7; 9 bases line up with TRBD2. The junction had 4 bases not matched to a gene; V was cut back by 4 bases and J by 2 bases. CDR3 length equals 14 residues. The germline gives CDR1 SGHRS, CDR2 YFSETQ. DNA of the CDR3: TGCGCCAGCAGCCGGACTAGCGAGGCCTACGAGCAGTACTTC. Translating gives CASSRTSEAYEQYF.

This clonotype came up many times. The rearrangement joins TRBV27 to TRBJ1-4; the match to TRBD1 covers 8 bases. The V gene's germline CDR1 is MNHEY and CDR2 SMNVEV (reference sequence). The V and J ends lost 4 bases and 8 bases, in that order; junction bases with no gene match: 0. The CDR3 has 12 residues. The CDR3 sequence: CASSWTGEKLFF. The CDR3 DNA reads as TGTGCCAGCAGTTGGACAGGGGAAAAACTGTTTTTT.

This clonotype was counted at least ten times. The junction shows a germline mismatch at one end, possibly a read error. The V and J genes are TRBV27 and TRBJ2-5; 13 nucleotides agree with TRBD2. Germline V CDR1 and CDR2: MNHEY, SMNVEV (reference sequence). The CDR3 extends over 19 amino acids. The chain's CDR3 is CASSSSGLAGISVQGTQYF. In nucleotides, the CDR3 is TGTGCCAGCAGTTCCTCGGGACTAGCGGGAATCAGCGTTCAAGGGACCCAGTACTTC.

This clonotype has only a few counts. The genes are TRBV10-3 and TRBJ2-1; no clear D gene. Per the germline V gene, CDR1 is ENHRY and CDR2 is SYGVKD. V lost 4 bases, J lost 12 bases, and 16 bases lay in between. The CDR3 contains 13 residues. The CDR3 is CAISAGGANGQFF. CDR3 sequence (DNA): TGTGCCATCAGTGCAGGTGGAGCGAACGGGCAGTTCTTC.

The chain is built from TRBV19 and TRBJ2-7, with 8 positions matching TRBD2. The germline CDR1 and CDR2 sequences are LNHDA and SQIVND (reference sequence). The CDR3 totals 14 residues. The trim removed 1 base at V and 6 bases at J, leaving 5 bases unmatched. CDR3 sequence (DNA): TGTGCCAGTAGTATAGCAGGTCGGGGGGGCGAGCAGTACTTC. Its protein product is CASSIAGRGGEQYF.